Following are 26 T cell receptor beta chains from one sample sequenced in a study of cytomegalovirus exposure and HLA in healthy donors. The PCR contained 60 Vbeta and 13 Jbeta primers. Clones were read by immunoSEQ multiplex PCR, and TCRdb kept only the in-frame ones, dropping some. The data contain over 50,000 clones, around 85% of them singletons. The sample comprised PBMCs. Source of these receptors: a man in his forties in good health and CMV-seronegative.

The J gene is TRBJ2-1, the V gene TRBV4-3, with D possibly being TRBD2 (7 bases). The CDR3 covers 18 residues. V lost 1 base and J lost 9, with 25 bases in between. Germline CDR1 is LGHNA and CDR2 is YSLEER. The CDR3 nucleotides read TGCGCCAGCAGCCAAGGGTTTTATTCGGGGGGCACCAGGGCTGAGCAGTTCTTC. Its protein is CASSQGFYSGGTRAEQFF.

The V and J genes are TRBV7-9 and TRBJ1-1; no reliable D call. Germline CDR1 SEHNR, CDR2 FQNEAQ (reference sequence). The CDR3 has 15 amino acids. Trimming shortened V by 5 bases and J by 4 bases, and 17 bases separated the two germline ends. Here the CDR3 reads CASSGTGIWGTEAFF. Written as DNA, the CDR3 is TGTGCCAGCAGCGGTACGGGGATCTGGGGCACTGAAGCTTTCTTT.

This clone was observed a few times. CDR3: CASSGGQGALGTEAFF. Here the CDR3 DNA reads TGTGCCAGCAGTGGGGGACAGGGGGCTCTGGGCACTGAAGCTTTCTTT. The chain couples TRBV2 to TRBJ1-1; 12 bases line up with TRBD1. Looked up from germline, CDR1 is SNHLY and CDR2 is FYNNEI. The CDR3 totals 16 residues. The ends lost 4 bases at V and 4 bases at J; junction bases unmatched: 7.

V gene TRBV12-5 combines with J gene TRBJ2-1; TRBD2 matches 12 bases. The CDR3 totals 19 residues. The V gene end was trimmed by 5 bases and the J gene end by 0 bases; junction bases not matched to a gene: 11. Germline V gives CDR1 LGHNT, CDR2 FRNRAP. CDR3 in amino acids: CASGPPGLAGLSSYNEQFF. The DNA for the CDR3 is TGTGCTAGTGGTCCGCCGGGACTAGCGGGCCTCAGCTCCTACAATGAGCAGTTCTTC.

The J gene is TRBJ2-7, the V gene TRBV27; D perhaps matches TRBD1 (6 bases). The CDR3 extends over 16 amino acids. Trimming cost V 0 bases and J 4 bases, with 16 bases left between them. Per germline, CDR1 MNHEY and CDR2 SMNVEV (reference sequence). The CDR3 bases are TGTGCCAGCAGTTTATCCCCCAGGGCAGGGGCGTACGAGCAGTACTTC. It translates to CASSLSPRAGAYEQYF.

This clone appeared once. The chain uses TRBV19 and TRBJ2-1; 10 bases map to TRBD2. The CDR3 has 13 residues. V trimming: 7 bases; J trimming: 9 bases; junction bases outside the gene matches: 6. The V gene's germline CDR1 is LNHDA and CDR2 SQIVND (reference sequence). The DNA for the CDR3 is TGTGCCAGTACCAGCGGGGGGGCCATTGAGCAGTTCTTC. Amino acid sequence: CASTSGGAIEQFF. The full variable domain, rest sourced from reference TRBV19 and TRBJ2-1, is DGGITQSPKYLFRKEGQNVTLSCEQNLNHDAMYWYRQDPGQGLRLIYYSQIVNDFQKGDIAEGYSVSREKKESFPLTVTSAQKNPTAFYLCASTSGGAIEQFFGPGTRLTVL.

V usage is TRBV5-1 and J usage is TRBJ1-1; tentatively, D is TRBD1 (5 bases). This CDR3 comprises 16 residues. The V gene's germline CDR1 is SGHRS and CDR2 YFSETQ. Trimming cost V 0 bases and J 1 base, with 13 bases left between them. The DNA of the CDR3 is TGCGCCAGCAGCTTGGAAGGACCAGGGTGGAACACTGAAGCTTTCTTT. Translated: CASSLEGPGWNTEAFF.

The V and J genes are TRBV19 and TRBJ2-5, with D possibly being TRBD1 (5 bases). Trimming stripped 3 bases from V and 5 bases from J, with 13 bases between. The germline V gene has CDR1 LNHDA and CDR2 SQIVND (reference sequence). The CDR3 is made up of 14 amino acids. The CDR3 nucleotides read TGTGCCAGTAGTATGGCCCAGGGTCTCGAGACCCAGTACTTC. As protein: CASSMAQGLETQYF.

This clone was counted only a few times. The V gene is TRBV7-9, the J gene TRBJ1-1, with a weak D call TRBD1 (6 bases). The CDR3 runs to 14 residues. CDR1 is SEHNR, CDR2 FQNEAQ, per germline (reference sequence). V was trimmed by 5 bases and J by 5 bases, leaving 15 bases between them. In nucleotides, the CDR3 is TGTGCCAGCAGCAAAGAAGCCAGGGGAACTGAAGCTTTCTTT. It is translated as CASSKEARGTEAFF.

The V call is TRBV6-4, the J call TRBJ2-5; 10 bases map to TRBD2. CDR3 size: 23 residues. Germline CDR1 is MRHNA and CDR2 is SNTAGT. J gave up 0 bases and V 1 base, and 23 bases lay outside the gene matches. CDR3 nucleotides: TGTGCCAGCAGTGACTTACAGCCCCCTGGAACCAGCGGGGGGGGGAGGTACCAAGAGACCCAGTACTTC. Amino acids: CASSDLQPPGTSGGGRYQETQYF.

V is TRBV5-4 and J is TRBJ1-3, with 7 bases that match TRBD1. CDR1 is SGHNT, CDR2 YYREEE, per germline (reference sequence). The CDR3 contains 14 residues. V gave up 4 bases and J gave up 2 bases; unmatched junction bases: 3. The CDR3 DNA follows: TGTGCCAGCAGCGGGACAGTAACTGGAAACACCATATATTTT. Its protein product is CASSGTVTGNTIYF.

The chain carries TRBV27 and TRBJ2-7; 9 nucleotides agree with TRBD1. V gave up 2 bases and J gave up 3 bases; unmatched junction bases: 5. This CDR3 contains 15 residues. Germline loops: CDR1 MNHEY, CDR2 SMNVEV (reference sequence). The CDR3, as DNA: TGTGCCAGCAGTTTAGCCGGGACAGGGCTCTACGAGCAGTACTTC. This sequence encodes CASSLAGTGLYEQYF.

J is TRBJ1-3 and V is TRBV4-1; 9 bases align to TRBD1. Trimming took 3 bases from V and 1 from J; bases not matched to a gene: 22. The CDR3 runs 22 residues. Germline V gene lookup returns CDR1 MGHRA and CDR2 YSYEKL. CDR3 DNA: TGCGCCAGCAGCCAGTATGCACCTCGGGACAGGGTAACGGATCGGTCTGGAAACACCATATATTTT. It specifies CASSQYAPRDRVTDRSGNTIYF.

CDR3: CASRPLGGTSGGLISYEQYF. In DNA form, the CDR3 reads TGTGCCAGCAGACCTTTGGGCGGGACTAGCGGGGGACTAATCTCCTACGAGCAGTACTTC. J is TRBJ2-7 and V is TRBV2, with 14 nucleotides matching TRBD2. The germline V gene has CDR1 SNHLY and CDR2 FYNNEI. The CDR3 spans 20 residues. V shed 6 bases, J shed 0 bases, and the junction held 16 bases outside the gene matches.

The rearrangement uses TRBV7-2 and TRBJ2-7; TRBD1 is a possible D gene (6 bases). Per germline, CDR1 SGHTA and CDR2 FQGNSA. V was trimmed by 1 base and J by 0 bases, leaving 16 bases between them. The CDR3 has 17 residues. Here the CDR3 reads CASSLGGGYRASYEQYF. CDR3 coding DNA: TGTGCCAGCAGCTTAGGTGGTGGATACAGGGCCTCCTACGAGCAGTACTTC.

This chain joins TRBV11-2 and TRBJ2-2, with TRBD2 identical over 14 bases. V lost 6 bases, J lost 2 bases, and 5 bases stayed unmatched. Germline V gene data show CDR1 as SGHAT and CDR2 as FQNNGV. CDR3 length: 17 amino acids. This CDR3 is CASRPTSGGANTGELFF. DNA of the CDR3: TGTGCCAGCAGACCGACTAGCGGGGGGGCCAACACCGGGGAGCTGTTTTTT.

The gene calls are TRBV5-1 and TRBJ1-5, with a tentative D call TRBD1 (6 bases). CDR3 length equals 15 residues. Germline CDR1 is SGHRS and CDR2 is YFSETQ. Trimming stripped 1 base from V and 1 base from J, with 9 bases between. The CDR3 DNA follows: TGCGCCAGCAGCTTGAATGGGGGCAGCAATCAGCCCCAGCATTTT. This codes for CASSLNGGSNQPQHF.

This clone has more than one count but fewer than ten. The J gene is TRBJ2-7, the V gene TRBV6-1, with 9 nucleotides matching TRBD1. Germline V lookup: CDR1 MNHNS, CDR2 SASEGT. The CDR3 spans 15 residues. The V and J ends lost 4 bases and 4 bases, in that order; junction bases with no gene match: 8. The chain's CDR3 is CASSGSRGQGYEQYF. CDR3 in DNA: TGTGCCAGCAGTGGGTCTCGGGGACAGGGATACGAGCAGTACTTC.

The chain employs TRBV7-6 and TRBJ1-1; TRBD1 agrees at 7 bases. Germline CDR1 reads SGHVS; CDR2 reads FNYEAQ. Trimming at V came to 5 bases and at J to 4 bases, leaving 4 bases not matched to a gene. The CDR3 loop spans 13 amino acids. CDR3 sequence (DNA): TGTGCCAGCAGCCTCCGACAGGGCACTGAAGCTTTCTTT. Its translation: CASSLRQGTEAFF.

V is TRBV4-3 and J is TRBJ2-7; TRBD1 agrees at 7 bases. In germline, CDR1 is LGHNA, CDR2 YSLEER. This CDR3 contains 14 residues. V was pared by 1 base and J by 3 bases, with 3 bases of the junction left unmatched. This CDR3 is CASSQGQGDYEQYF. The DNA of the CDR3 is TGCGCCAGCAGCCAAGGACAGGGCGACTACGAGCAGTACTTC.

CDR3 sequence reads: CASSLVGTGGAETQYF. DNA of the CDR3: TGTGCCAGCAGCTTGGTAGGGACAGGGGGCGCAGAGACCCAGTACTTC. The gene calls are TRBV5-4 and TRBJ2-5, with 12 bases fitting TRBD1. This CDR3 is 16 amino acids long. Germline CDR1 and CDR2: SGHNT and YYREEE (reference sequence). Trimming removed 0 bases from V and 4 bases from J; junction bases left unmatched: 4.

V gene TRBV30 combines with J gene TRBJ2-3; D gene unclear. Germline values: CDR1 GTSNPN, CDR2 SVGIG (reference sequence). The CDR3 loop spans 11 amino acids. The V and J ends lost 6 bases and 6 bases respectively, with 10 bases between them. The CDR3 loop is CACTPKDTQYF. In DNA, the CDR3 is TGTGCCTGCACCCCTAAGGATACGCAGTATTTT.

The chain couples TRBV5-1 to TRBJ2-3; 9 bases map to TRBD2. Germline lookup yields CDR1 SGHRS and CDR2 YFSETQ. After removal of 3 bases from V and 7 bases from J, the junction contained 9 bases not matched to a gene. This CDR3 spans 15 amino acids. The CDR3 DNA reads TGCGCCAGCAGCTCTAGCGGGGCCAGCGGACATACGCAGTATTTT. It encodes CASSSSGASGHTQYF.

The chain couples TRBV5-6 to TRBJ2-3; D is perhaps TRBD1 (5 bases). Germline V gene data show CDR1 as SGHDT and CDR2 as YYEEEE. CDR3 length: 14 amino acids. V dropped 4 bases and J dropped 4 bases, with 13 bases sitting between them. The CDR3 reads CASSATVRPDTQYF. CDR3 nucleotide sequence: TGTGCCAGCAGCGCGACAGTTAGACCAGATACGCAGTATTTT.

The rearrangement links TRBV5-6 to TRBJ1-5; the match to TRBD1 covers 7 bases. V lost 4 bases and J lost 6; bases outside the gene matches: 16. CDR1 and CDR2 from the germline V gene are SGHDT and YYEEEE. The CDR3 has 17 residues. The CDR3 nucleotides read TGTGCCAGCAGCCTGGGGACAGCCCCGGAGAGTGGTCAGCCCCAGCATTTT. Encoded protein: CASSLGTAPESGQPQHF.

The chain carries TRBV5-5 and TRBJ1-4, with TRBD1 matching 7 bases. This CDR3 is 18 amino acids long. CDR1 is SGHKS, CDR2 YYEKEE, per germline (reference sequence). Unmatched junction bases numbered 9, after V lost 1 base and J lost 0 bases. The CDR3 is CASSLRVRQGATNEKLFF. The CDR3 nucleotides read TGTGCCAGCAGCTTGAGGGTGAGACAGGGAGCAACTAATGAAAAACTGTTTTTT.